This record concerns one T cell receptor beta chain sequence. The data stem from a study of technical replicates of blood from a handful of donors. V was shortened by 5 bases and J by 0 bases, with 14 bases between the two germline ends. The CDR3 is made up of 15 amino acids. Per germline, CDR1 MNHEY and CDR2 SVGAGI. Generated by immunoSEQ multiplex PCR, the TCRdb table keeps only in-frame clones and is missing some. Seen here are about 50,000 clones, about 96% observed once, and the top ten hold under 0.45%. Material for sequencing was T cells isolated from PBMCs. The chain uses TRBV6-5 and TRBJ2-7; a weak D match, TRBD1 (5 bases). The TCR comes from a human donor in good health. CDR3 nucleotide sequence: TGTGCCAGCAGTCCAGGGTCTCCGAGCTCCTACGAGCAGTACTTC. It encodes CASSPGSPSSYEQYF.